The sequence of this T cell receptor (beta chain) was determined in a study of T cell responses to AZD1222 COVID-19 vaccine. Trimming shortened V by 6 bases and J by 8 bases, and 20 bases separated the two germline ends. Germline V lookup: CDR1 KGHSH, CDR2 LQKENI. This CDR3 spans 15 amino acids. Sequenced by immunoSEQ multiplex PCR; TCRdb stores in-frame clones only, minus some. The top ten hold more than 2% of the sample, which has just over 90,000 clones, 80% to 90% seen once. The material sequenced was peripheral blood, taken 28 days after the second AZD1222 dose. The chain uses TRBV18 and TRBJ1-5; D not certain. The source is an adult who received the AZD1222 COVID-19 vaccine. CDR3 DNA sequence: TGTGCCAGCTCCTCAATAAAGGCGGCTTTGGAGCCCCAGCATTTT. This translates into CASSSIKAALEPQHF.